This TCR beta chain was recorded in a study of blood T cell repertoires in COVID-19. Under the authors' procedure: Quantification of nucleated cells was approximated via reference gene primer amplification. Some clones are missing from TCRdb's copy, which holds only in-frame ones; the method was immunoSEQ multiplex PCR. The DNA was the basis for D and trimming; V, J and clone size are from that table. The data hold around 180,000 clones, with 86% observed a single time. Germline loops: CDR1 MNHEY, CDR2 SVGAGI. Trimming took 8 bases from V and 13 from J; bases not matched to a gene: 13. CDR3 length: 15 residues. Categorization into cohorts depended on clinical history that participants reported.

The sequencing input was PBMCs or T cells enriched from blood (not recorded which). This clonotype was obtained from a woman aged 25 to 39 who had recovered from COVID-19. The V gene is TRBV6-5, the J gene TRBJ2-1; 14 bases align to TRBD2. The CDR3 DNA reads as TGTGCCAGCCTGCCGGGACTAGCGGGAGAAACGGGCCAGTTCTTC. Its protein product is CASLPGLAGETGQFF.